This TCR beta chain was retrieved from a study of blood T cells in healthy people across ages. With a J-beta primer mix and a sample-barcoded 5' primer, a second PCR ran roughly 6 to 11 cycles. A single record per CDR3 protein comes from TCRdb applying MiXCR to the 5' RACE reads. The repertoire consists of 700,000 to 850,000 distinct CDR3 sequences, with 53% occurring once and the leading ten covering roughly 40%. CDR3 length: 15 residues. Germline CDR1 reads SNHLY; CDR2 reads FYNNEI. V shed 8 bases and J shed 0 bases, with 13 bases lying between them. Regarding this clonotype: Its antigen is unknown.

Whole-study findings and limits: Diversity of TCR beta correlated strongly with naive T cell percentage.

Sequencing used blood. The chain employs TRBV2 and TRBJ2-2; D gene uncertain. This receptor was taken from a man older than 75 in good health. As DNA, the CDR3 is TGTGCCAGCCAAGCCTTGACAACGAACACCGGGGAGCTGTTTTTT. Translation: CASQALTTNTGELFF.